This T cell receptor beta chain was retrieved from a study of cytomegalovirus exposure and HLA in healthy donors. Primers included in the PCR were 60 Vbeta and 13 Jbeta primers. The data were produced by immunoSEQ multiplex PCR, yet TCRdb's version contains in-frame clones alone and is incomplete. The sample shows tens of thousands of clones, roughly 90% of them seen only once. V was clipped by 0 bases and J by 12 bases, with 13 bases between them. The CDR3 is made up of 13 amino acids. CDR1 and CDR2 from the germline V gene are SGHRS and YFSETQ. This TCR was sampled from a man aged 25 to 40 in good health and CMV-seropositive. Sequencing used PBMCs. This chain connects TRBV5-1 to TRBJ2-1; D unclear. CDR3 sequence: CASSLGLFTGQFF. DNA of the CDR3: TGCGCCAGCAGCTTGGGGCTTTTCACGGGGCAGTTCTTC.